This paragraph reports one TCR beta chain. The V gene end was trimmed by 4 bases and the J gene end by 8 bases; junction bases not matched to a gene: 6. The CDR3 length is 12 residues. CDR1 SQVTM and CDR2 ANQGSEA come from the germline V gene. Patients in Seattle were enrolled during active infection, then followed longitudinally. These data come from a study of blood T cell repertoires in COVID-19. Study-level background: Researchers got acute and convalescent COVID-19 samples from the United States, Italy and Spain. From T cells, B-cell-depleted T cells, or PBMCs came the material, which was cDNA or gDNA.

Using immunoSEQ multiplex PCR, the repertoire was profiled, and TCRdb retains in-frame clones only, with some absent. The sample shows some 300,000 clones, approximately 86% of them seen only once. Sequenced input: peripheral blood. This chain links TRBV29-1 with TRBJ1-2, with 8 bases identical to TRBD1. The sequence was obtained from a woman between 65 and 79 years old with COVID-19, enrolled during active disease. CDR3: CSVAGGAGGYTF. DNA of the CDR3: TGCAGCGTTGCAGGGGGCGCAGGGGGCTACACCTTC.